This paragraph reports one T cell receptor beta chain. Other DNA sequences in this sample translate to the same CDR3. This specimen comes from a study of shared clonotypes between healthy human individuals. Execution of the assay was at deep level. The assay was immunoSEQ multiplex PCR, and TCRdb's table has in-frame clones only and misses some. The table shows under 1,900,000 clones, with 98% occurring only once. The CDR3 spans 15 residues. Germline trimming cut 4 bases from V and 2 bases from J; bases unmatched to any gene: 2. Germline loops: CDR1 LNHDA, CDR2 SQIVND (reference sequence). Input material: naive CD4+ T cells sorted from blood. Subset indicated: CD45RA+ positively selected. The chain links TRBV19 to TRBJ2-7; TRBD2 agrees at 13 bases. This receptor was taken from a man aged 25-40 years in good health. The CDR3 here is CASSTGLAGTYEQYF. Written as DNA, the CDR3 is TGTGCCAGTAGTACGGGACTAGCGGGAACCTACGAGCAGTACTTC.